A single T cell receptor (beta chain) is shown here with its context. Relative to its sample, this clone is medium-sized (0.01 to 0.1%). Which antigen it targets is not known. There are no base qualities to consult, and no much larger clone falls within one base. This sample was included in a study of control samples from healthy donors and cancer patients (dated by TCRdb to about 2020). V is cut back by 0 bases and J by 5 bases, with 4 bases in the junction unmatched. As encoded in the germline V gene, CDR1 is MNHEY while CDR2 is SVGAGI. CDR3 length: 15 amino acids, cysteine to phenylalanine. Only the CDR3 portion is preserved as DNA: 45 bases, with reading frame beginning at the first base. The method behind the library was the immunoSEQ multiplex PCR assay. The table was pulled from immuneACCESS by TCRdb, which kept in-frame rearrangements only. Such tables lose some clones; where checked, under half of the loss comes from unresolved V genes, and the rest has no known cause. Here the sample has some 74,000 clones; more than 80% occur a single time. Clones ranked in the top ten supply more than 15% of the sample.

Sequenced sample: blood. This receptor chain uses TRBV6-5 and TRBJ1-5; 7 central nucleotides agree with TRBD1. The receptor's source is a man aged 55 to 69 in good health. The sequence in DNA is TGTGCCAGCAGTTACTCGGGACAGTATCATCAGCCCCAGCATTTT. It is translated as CASSYSGQYHQPQHF.